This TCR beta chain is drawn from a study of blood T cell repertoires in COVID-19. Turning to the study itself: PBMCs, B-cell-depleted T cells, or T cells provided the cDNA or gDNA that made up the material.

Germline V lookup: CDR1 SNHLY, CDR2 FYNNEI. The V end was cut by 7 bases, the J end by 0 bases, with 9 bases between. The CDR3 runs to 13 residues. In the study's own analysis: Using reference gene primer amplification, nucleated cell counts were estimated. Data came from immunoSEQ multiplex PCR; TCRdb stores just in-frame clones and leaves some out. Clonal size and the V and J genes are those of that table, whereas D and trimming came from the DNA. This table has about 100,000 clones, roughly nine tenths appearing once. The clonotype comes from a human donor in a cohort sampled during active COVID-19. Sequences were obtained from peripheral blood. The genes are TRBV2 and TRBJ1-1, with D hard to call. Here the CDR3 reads CASIIQMNTEAFF. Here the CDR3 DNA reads TGTGCCAGCATTATACAGATGAACACTGAAGCTTTCTTT. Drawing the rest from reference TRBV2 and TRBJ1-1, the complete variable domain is EPEVTQTPSHQVTQMGQEVILRCVPISNHLYFYWYRQILGQKVEFLVSFYNNEISEKSEIFDDQFSVERPDGSNFTLKIRSTKLEDSAMYFCASIIQMNTEAFFGQGTRLTVV.